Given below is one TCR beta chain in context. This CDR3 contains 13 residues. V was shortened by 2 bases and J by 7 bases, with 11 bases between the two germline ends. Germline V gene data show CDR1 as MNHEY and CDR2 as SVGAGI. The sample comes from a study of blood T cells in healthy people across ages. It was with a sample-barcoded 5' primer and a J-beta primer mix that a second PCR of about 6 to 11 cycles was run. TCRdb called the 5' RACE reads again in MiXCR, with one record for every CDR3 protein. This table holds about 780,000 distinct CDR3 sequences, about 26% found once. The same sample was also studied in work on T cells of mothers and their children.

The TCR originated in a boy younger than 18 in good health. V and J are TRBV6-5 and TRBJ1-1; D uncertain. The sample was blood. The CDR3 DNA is TGTGCCAGCAGTTACCGTCGGGGAGGTGAAGCTTTCTTT. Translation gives CASSYRRGGEAFF.